One sample yielded the 11 T cell receptor beta chains listed below, sequenced in a study of vaccination effects on CD4 cells after COVID-19 (dated by TCRdb to between 2021 and 2023). In the ViraFEST assay, PBMC were stimulated with viral peptide pools, and antigen-specific CD4+ T cell clonotypes were then identified by expansion using TCR sequencing. After about 10 days of culture, CD4+ T cells were isolated with the EasySep CD4+ T cell isolation kit. Each participant received two doses of an mRNA SARS-CoV-2 vaccine, either BNT162b2 or mRNA-1273. Libraries were made using the immunoSEQ multiplex PCR assay. TCRdb carries this immuneACCESS record with in-frame sequences only. Its versions omit some clonotypes, under half of them owing to an unresolved V gene in the studies checked, with the rest unexplained. The sample has about 38,000 clones on record, almost 85% of them singletons. The ten most abundant clones make up roughly 2% of the sample.

These receptors' antigens are unknown. The sequenced sample was CD4+ T cells from PBMCs cultured with HCoV-NL63 spike peptides, obtained after COVID-19 vaccination. Sample cell subset or site, as interpreted from the label and publication: HCoV-NL63 spike overlapping peptide pool stimulation. These receptors were obtained from a human donor who received a COVID-19 vaccine. Some clones in this sample may be carry-over from other donors' samples.

The chain employs TRBV7-9 and TRBJ1-1; 9 nucleotides match TRBD1. With V trimmed by 5 bases and J by 2 bases, 9 bases remained unmatched. Germline CDR1 SEHNR, CDR2 FQNEAQ (reference sequence). This CDR3 has 16 amino acids. CDR3 bases: TGTGCCAGCAGCGCCGCTACAGGGGGCCCCAACACTGAAGCTTTCTTT. The encoded protein is CASSAATGGPNTEAFF.

The gene calls are TRBV30 and TRBJ1-2; D is undetermined. Germline loops: CDR1 GTSNPN, CDR2 SVGIG (reference sequence). The CDR3 totals 15 residues. V was trimmed by 2 bases and J by 8 bases, leaving 21 bases between them. CDR3 loop: CAWSPDRVGGHGYTF. CDR3 DNA: TGTGCCTGGAGTCCTGACCGTGTGGGAGGGCACGGCTACACCTTC.

CDR3 DNA: TGTGCCAGCGGCCCCCGGGGGCAGACTAGCACAGATACGCAGTATTTT. It encodes CASGPRGQTSTDTQYF. The chain joins TRBV7-8 to TRBJ2-3, with D tentatively TRBD1 or TRBD2 (6 bases each). V was shortened by 8 bases and J by 0 bases, with 18 bases between the two germline ends. The CDR3 has 16 amino acids. Germline-derived CDR1 and CDR2 are SGHVS and FQNEAQ.

The chain employs TRBV7-2 and TRBJ1-1, with D possibly being TRBD1 (5 bases). Trimming pared 5 bases from V and 1 base from J, leaving 20 bases between. The germline gives CDR1 SGHTA, CDR2 FQGNSA. The CDR3 covers 17 residues. CDR3 nucleotides: TGTGCCAGCAGCCCAAGAGGTACGGGGCAGCGGAACACTGAAGCTTTCTTT. This translates into CASSPRGTGQRNTEAFF.

The rearrangement joins TRBV5-1 to TRBJ2-2; 8 bases match TRBD1. V trimming: 2 bases; J trimming: 4 bases; junction bases outside the gene matches: 7. The CDR3 is 16 residues long. CDR1 is SGHRS and CDR2 is YFSETQ in the germline V gene. The CDR3 here is CASSFRDRSITGELFF. DNA of the CDR3: TGCGCCAGCAGCTTTCGGGACAGGTCTATCACCGGGGAGCTGTTTTTT.

This rearrangement joins TRBV7-2 to TRBJ1-3; D ambiguous. Trimming removed 4 bases at V and 0 bases at J, with 7 bases between. This CDR3 has 14 amino acids. The germline gives CDR1 SGHTA, CDR2 FQGNSA. The CDR3 reads CASSSYSSGNTIYF. DNA for the CDR3: TGTGCCAGCAGCTCCTATTCCTCTGGAAACACCATATATTTT. The full variable domain, rest sourced from reference TRBV7-2 and TRBJ1-3, is GAGVSQSPSNKVTEKGKDVELRCDPISGHTALYWYRQSLGQGLEFLIYFQGNSAPDKSGLPSDRFSAERTGGSVSTLTIQRTQQEDSAVYLCASSSYSSGNTIYFGEGSWLTVV.

The chain joins TRBV5-6 to TRBJ1-1; a weak D match, TRBD1 (5 bases). This CDR3 is 15 amino acids long. Trimming pared 0 bases from V and 5 bases from J, leaving 14 bases between. The germline CDR1 and CDR2 sequences are SGHDT and YYEEEE. Here the CDR3 reads CASSLVSRAETEAFF. DNA for the CDR3: TGTGCCAGCAGCTTGGTCAGCAGGGCCGAGACTGAAGCTTTCTTT. The whole variable domain, filled in from reference TRBV5-6 and TRBJ1-1, reads DAGVTQSPTHLIKTRGQQVTLRCSPKSGHDTVSWYQQALGQGPQFIFQYYEEEERQRGNFPDRFSGHQFPNYSSELNVNALLLGDSALYLCASSLVSRAETEAFFGQGTRLTVV.

The V call is TRBV6-4, the J call TRBJ2-3, with 9 bases that match TRBD2. The junction had 10 bases not matched to a gene; V was cut back by 8 bases and J by 4 bases. The CDR3 runs 15 residues. Germline V gene sequence: CDR1 MRHNA, CDR2 SNTAGT. The CDR3 loop reads CASGDSAGGPDTQYF. The CDR3 DNA is TGTGCCAGCGGCGACTCTGCGGGGGGGCCAGATACGCAGTATTTT.

This clone has just one count. The chain employs TRBV12-5 and TRBJ2-3, with a tentative D call TRBD1 (6 bases). CDR1 LGHNT and CDR2 FRNRAP come from the germline V gene. The ends were cut back, 4 bases at V and 4 bases at J, with 21 bases in the middle. CDR3 length: 17 residues. This CDR3 reads CASGSYDKDRSSDTQYF. In nucleotides, the CDR3 is TGTGCTAGTGGTTCGTACGATAAAGACAGGAGTTCAGATACGCAGTATTTT.

The V call is TRBV7-7, the J call TRBJ2-6; 7 bases line up with TRBD1. The CDR3 sequence is 16 residues long. Unmatched junction bases numbered 6, after V lost 5 bases and J lost 2 bases. The V gene's germline CDR1 is SSHAT and CDR2 FNYEAQ (reference sequence). The CDR3 loop reads CASSTGQGAGANVLTF. CDR3 sequence (DNA): TGTGCCAGCAGCACCGGTCAGGGGGCTGGGGCCAACGTCCTGACTTTC. The entire variable domain, with the rest obtained from reference TRBV7-7 and TRBJ2-6, is as follows: GAGVSQSPRYKVTKRGQDVTLRCDPISSHATLYWYQQALGQGPEFLTYFNYEAQPDKSGLPSDRFSAERPEGSISTLTIQRTEQRDSAMYRCASSTGQGAGANVLTFGAGSRLTVL.

V is TRBV4-3 and J is TRBJ1-4; the match to TRBD1 covers 10 bases. CDR3 length: 15 residues. Germline CDR1 reads LGHNA; CDR2 reads YSLEER. After removal of 4 bases from V and 9 bases from J, the junction contained 8 bases not matched to a gene. CDR3: CASSPGQGDAKKLFF. CDR3 DNA: TGCGCCAGCAGCCCTGGACAGGGGGATGCGAAAAAACTGTTTTTT.